The text below deals with one T cell receptor (beta chain). The data originate from a study of blood T cell repertoires in COVID-19. In the original processing: Amplification from reference gene primers served as the basis for estimated nucleated cell counts. TCRdb's copy holds only in-frame clones and misses some; the assay was immunoSEQ multiplex PCR. For V, J and clone size, that table is used; D and trimming come from the DNA. The repertoire consists of about 78,000 clones, with approximately 86% occurring once and the leading ten covering roughly 4.5%. The clonotype comes from a man aged 50-59 years with active or convalescent COVID-19. The sample was peripheral blood.

The CDR3, as DNA: TGTGCCAGCAGCAGGGGACGCCCAGAGCAGTTCTTC. Its translation: CASSRGRPEQFF. The J gene is TRBJ2-1, the V gene TRBV12-3 or TRBV12-4; maybe TRBD1 (6 bases). There are 12 residues in the CDR3. Trimming stripped 6 bases from V and 10 bases from J, with 13 bases between.